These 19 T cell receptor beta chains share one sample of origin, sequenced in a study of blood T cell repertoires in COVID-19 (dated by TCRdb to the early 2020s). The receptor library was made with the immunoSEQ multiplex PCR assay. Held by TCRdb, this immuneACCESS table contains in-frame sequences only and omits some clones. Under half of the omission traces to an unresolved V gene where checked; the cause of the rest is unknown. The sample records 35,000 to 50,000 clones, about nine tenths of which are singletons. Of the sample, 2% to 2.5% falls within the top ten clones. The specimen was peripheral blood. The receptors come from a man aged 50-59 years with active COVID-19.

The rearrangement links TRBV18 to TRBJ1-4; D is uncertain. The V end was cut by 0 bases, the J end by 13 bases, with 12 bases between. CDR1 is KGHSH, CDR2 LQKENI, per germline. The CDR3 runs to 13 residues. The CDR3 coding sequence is TGTGCCAGCTCACCACCTATGAGGGCAGCACTGTTTTTT. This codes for CASSPPMRAALFF.

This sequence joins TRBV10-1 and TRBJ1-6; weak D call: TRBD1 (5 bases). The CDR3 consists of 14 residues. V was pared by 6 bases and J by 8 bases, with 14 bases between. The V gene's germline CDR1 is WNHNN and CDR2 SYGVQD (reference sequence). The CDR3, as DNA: TGCGCCAGCAGCCCCGGGACGGGGGATTCACCCCTCCACTTT. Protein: CASSPGTGDSPLHF.

The CDR3: CASRSTGDYGYTF. CDR3 nucleotide sequence: TGTGCCAGCAGAAGTACAGGGGACTATGGCTACACCTTC. V usage is TRBV12-3 or TRBV12-4 and J usage is TRBJ1-2; 7 bases fit TRBD1. The CDR3 is 13 residues long. Trimming cost V 6 bases and J 3 bases; bases outside gene matches: 4.

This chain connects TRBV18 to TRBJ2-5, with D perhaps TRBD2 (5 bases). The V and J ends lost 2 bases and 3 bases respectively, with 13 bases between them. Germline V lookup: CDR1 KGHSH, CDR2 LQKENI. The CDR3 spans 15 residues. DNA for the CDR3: TGTGCCAGCTCACCAGCAGCTAGCTCTAAAGAGACCCAGTACTTC. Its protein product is CASSPAASSKETQYF.

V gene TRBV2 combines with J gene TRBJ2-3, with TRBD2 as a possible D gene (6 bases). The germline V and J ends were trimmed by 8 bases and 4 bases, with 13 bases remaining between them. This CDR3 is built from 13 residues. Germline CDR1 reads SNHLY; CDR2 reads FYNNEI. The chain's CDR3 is CASLREMADTQYF. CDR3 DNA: TGTGCCAGCTTACGGGAGATGGCAGATACGCAGTATTTT.

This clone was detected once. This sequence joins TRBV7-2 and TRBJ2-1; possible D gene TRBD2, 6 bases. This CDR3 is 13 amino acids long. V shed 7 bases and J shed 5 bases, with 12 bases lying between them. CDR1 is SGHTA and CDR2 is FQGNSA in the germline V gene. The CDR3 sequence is CASTLGLHNEQFF. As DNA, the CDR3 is TGTGCCAGCACTTTGGGACTGCACAATGAGCAGTTCTTC.

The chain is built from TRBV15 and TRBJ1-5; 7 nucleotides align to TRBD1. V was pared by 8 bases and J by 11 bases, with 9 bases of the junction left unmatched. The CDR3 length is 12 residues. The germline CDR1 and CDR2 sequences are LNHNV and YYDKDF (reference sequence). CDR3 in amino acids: CATGTDQSAQHF. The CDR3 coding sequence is TGTGCCACCGGGACAGACCAATCAGCCCAGCATTTT.

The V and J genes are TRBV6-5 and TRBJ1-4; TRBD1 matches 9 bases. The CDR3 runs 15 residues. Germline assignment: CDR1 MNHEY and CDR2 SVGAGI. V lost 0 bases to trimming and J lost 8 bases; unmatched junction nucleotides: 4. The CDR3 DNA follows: TGTGCCAGCAGTTACTCCGGGACAGGGAGGGAAAAACTGTTTTTT. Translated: CASSYSGTGREKLFF.

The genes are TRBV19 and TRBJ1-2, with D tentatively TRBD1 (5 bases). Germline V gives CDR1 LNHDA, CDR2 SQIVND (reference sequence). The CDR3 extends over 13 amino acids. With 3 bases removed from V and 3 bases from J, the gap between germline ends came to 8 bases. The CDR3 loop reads CASSIGRDYGYTF. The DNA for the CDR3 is TGTGCCAGTAGTATTGGCAGGGACTATGGCTACACCTTC.

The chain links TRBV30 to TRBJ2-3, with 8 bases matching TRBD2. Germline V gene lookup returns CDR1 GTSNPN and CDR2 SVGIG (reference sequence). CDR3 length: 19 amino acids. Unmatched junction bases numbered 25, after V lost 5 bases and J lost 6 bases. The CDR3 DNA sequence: TGTGCCTGGGAGAGGGGGACTAGGATTATGGTAGGTCGGGCGGATACGCAGTATTTT. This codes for CAWERGTRIMVGRADTQYF.

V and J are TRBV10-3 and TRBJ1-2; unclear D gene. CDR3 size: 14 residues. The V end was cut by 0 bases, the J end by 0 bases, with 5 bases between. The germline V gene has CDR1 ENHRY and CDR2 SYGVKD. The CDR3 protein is CAISESGTNYGYTF. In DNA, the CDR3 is TGTGCCATCAGTGAGTCGGGCACTAACTATGGCTACACCTTC.

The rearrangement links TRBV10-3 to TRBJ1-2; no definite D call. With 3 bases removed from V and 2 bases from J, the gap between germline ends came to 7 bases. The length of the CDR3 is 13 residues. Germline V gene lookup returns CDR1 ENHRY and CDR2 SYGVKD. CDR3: CAISDNRNYGYTF. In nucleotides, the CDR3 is TGTGCCATCAGTGATAACAGAAACTATGGCTACACCTTC.

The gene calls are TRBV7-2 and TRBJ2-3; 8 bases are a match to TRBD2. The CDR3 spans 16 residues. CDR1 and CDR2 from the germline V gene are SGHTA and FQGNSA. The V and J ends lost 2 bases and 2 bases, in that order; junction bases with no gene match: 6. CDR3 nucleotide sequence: TGTGCCAGCAGCTTATCGACTAGCGAACACACAGATACGCAGTATTTT. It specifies CASSLSTSEHTDTQYF.

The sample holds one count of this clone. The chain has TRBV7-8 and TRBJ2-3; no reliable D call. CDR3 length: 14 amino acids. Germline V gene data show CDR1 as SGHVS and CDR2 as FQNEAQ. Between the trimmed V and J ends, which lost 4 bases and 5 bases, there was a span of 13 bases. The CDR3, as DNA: TGTGCCAGCAGCTCCCACCGCGTTGAAGATACGCAGTATTTT. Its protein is CASSSHRVEDTQYF.

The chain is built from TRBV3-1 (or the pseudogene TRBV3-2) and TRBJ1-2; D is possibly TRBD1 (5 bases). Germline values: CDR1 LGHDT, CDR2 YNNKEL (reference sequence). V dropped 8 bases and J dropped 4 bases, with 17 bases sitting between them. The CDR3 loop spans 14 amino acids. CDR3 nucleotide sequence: TGTGCCAGCGGCCCCTCGGGGGGGTCCTATGGCTACACCTTC. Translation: CASGPSGGSYGYTF.

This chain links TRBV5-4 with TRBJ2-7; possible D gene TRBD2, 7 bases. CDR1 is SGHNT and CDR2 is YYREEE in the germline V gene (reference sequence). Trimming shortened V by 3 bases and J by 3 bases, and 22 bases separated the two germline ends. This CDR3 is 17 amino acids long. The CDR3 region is CASSSSRGANGGYEQYF. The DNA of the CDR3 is TGTGCCAGCAGCTCGTCCCGGGGGGCAAACGGGGGCTACGAGCAGTACTTC.

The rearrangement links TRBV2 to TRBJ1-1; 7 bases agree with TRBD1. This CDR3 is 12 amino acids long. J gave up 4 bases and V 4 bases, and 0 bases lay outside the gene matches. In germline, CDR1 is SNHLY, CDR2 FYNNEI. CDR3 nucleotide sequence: TGTGCCAGCAGTGGGGACAGCACTGAAGCTTTCTTT. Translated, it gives CASSGDSTEAFF.

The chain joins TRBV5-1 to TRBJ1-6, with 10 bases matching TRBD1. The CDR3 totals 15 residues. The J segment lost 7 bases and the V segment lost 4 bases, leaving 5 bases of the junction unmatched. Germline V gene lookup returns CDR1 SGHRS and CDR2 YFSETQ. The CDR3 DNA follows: TGCGCCAGCAGCGCAGGGACAGGGGAAAATTCACCCCTCCACTTT. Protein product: CASSAGTGENSPLHF.

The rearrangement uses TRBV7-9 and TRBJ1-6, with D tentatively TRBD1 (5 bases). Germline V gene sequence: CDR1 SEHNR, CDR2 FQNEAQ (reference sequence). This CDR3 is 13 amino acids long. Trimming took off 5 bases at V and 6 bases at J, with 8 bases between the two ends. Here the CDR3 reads CASSRGVNSPLHF. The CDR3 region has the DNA TGTGCCAGCAGCCGGGGGGTTAATTCACCCCTCCACTTT.